The 15 T cell receptor beta chains in this list originate from one sample, sequenced in a study of blood T cell repertoires in COVID-19. Clones were sequenced by immunoSEQ multiplex PCR, and TCRdb holds only the in-frame ones, with some missing. The sample lists approximately 180,000 clones, roughly 85% seen once, with roughly 25% in the top ten. Sequenced: peripheral blood. These receptors all stem from a woman aged 70-85 years with acute or convalescent COVID-19.

This sequence joins TRBV24-1 and TRBJ1-4, with a tentative D call TRBD1 (6 bases). This CDR3 contains 15 residues. Germline CDR1 and CDR2: KGHDR and SFDVKD. Trimming removed 4 bases from V and 8 bases from J, with 16 bases in between. CDR3 nucleotide sequence: TGTGCCACCAGTGACCCGGGGGGGCCGGAGGAAAAACTGTTTTTT. Amino acids: CATSDPGGPEEKLFF.

The rearrangement uses TRBV3-1 (or the pseudogene TRBV3-2) and TRBJ2-3, with D possibly being TRBD2 (6 bases). V lost 1 base to trimming and J lost 7 bases, with 9 bases between them. This CDR3 is 13 amino acids long. CDR1 and CDR2 from the germline V gene are LGHDT and YNNKEL (reference sequence). CDR3: CASSQARGNTQYF. As DNA, the CDR3 is TGTGCCAGCAGCCAAGCTCGCGGGAATACGCAGTATTTT.

The sample holds one count of this clone. The rearrangement links TRBV6-5 to TRBJ2-1; a possible D gene is TRBD1 (5 bases). CDR3 length: 13 residues. V lost 6 bases and J 7 bases, leaving 13 bases between the germline ends. Germline assignment: CDR1 MNHEY and CDR2 SVGAGI. DNA of the CDR3: TGTGCCAGCAGGATGACAGCATTGAATGAGCAGTTCTTC. As protein: CASRMTALNEQFF.

The chain has TRBV11-2 and TRBJ2-1; 8 positions agree with TRBD2. The V gene end was trimmed by 0 bases and the J gene end by 5 bases; junction bases not matched to a gene: 3. The CDR3 loop spans 15 amino acids. Germline V lookup: CDR1 SGHAT, CDR2 FQNNGV. CDR3 sequence reads: CASSLELAGNNEQFF. CDR3 in DNA: TGTGCCAGCAGCTTAGAGTTAGCGGGAAACAATGAGCAGTTCTTC.

This chain links TRBV2 with TRBJ2-7; 7 bases are shared with TRBD1. This CDR3 contains 13 residues. V gave up 3 bases and J gave up 3 bases; unmatched junction bases: 2. Germline V gene sequence: CDR1 SNHLY, CDR2 FYNNEI. The CDR3 region is CASSETGIYEQYF. CDR3 DNA: TGTGCCAGCAGTGAGACAGGGATCTACGAGCAGTACTTC.

The chain recombines TRBV7-9 with TRBJ2-6; TRBD2 matches 7 bases. The CDR3 consists of 19 residues. V was clipped by 1 base and J by 1 base; unmatched bases: 10. Per the germline V gene, CDR1 is SEHNR and CDR2 is FQNEAQ (reference sequence). The CDR3 DNA follows: TGTGCCAGCAGCTTAGACCCTCGGGGGGTAGCTTCTGGGGCCAACGTCCTGACTTTC. It encodes CASSLDPRGVASGANVLTF.

The rearrangement joins TRBV2 to TRBJ2-7; the D is unclear. Germline CDR1 and CDR2: SNHLY and FYNNEI. The CDR3 sequence is 10 residues long. V lost 6 bases to trimming and J lost 3 bases, with 3 bases between them. DNA of the CDR3: TGTGCCAGCAGCCTCTACGAGCAGTACTTC. Amino acid sequence: CASSLYEQYF.

This chain uses TRBV14 with TRBJ1-2, with D unclear. The CDR3 is made up of 13 amino acids. Between the trimmed V and J ends, which lost 5 bases and 8 bases, there was a span of 15 bases. Germline-derived CDR1 and CDR2 are SGHDN and FVKESK. The CDR3 loop reads CASSISPSVGYTF. The CDR3 coding sequence is TGTGCCAGCAGCATTTCCCCCAGCGTCGGCTACACCTTC.

This clone was seen more than once but under ten times. The chain's CDR3 is CAWSQGAGANVLTF. CDR3 nucleotide sequence: TGTGCCTGGAGCCAGGGGGCTGGGGCCAACGTCCTGACTTTC. The chain combines TRBV30 with TRBJ2-6; 7 nucleotides agree with TRBD1. V trimming: 3 bases; J trimming: 2 bases; junction bases outside the gene matches: 1. CDR3 length equals 14 residues. Per the germline V gene, CDR1 is GTSNPN and CDR2 is SVGIG (reference sequence).

The chain carries TRBV18 and TRBJ2-5; TRBD2 aligns across 8 bases. Germline CDR1 is KGHSH and CDR2 is LQKENI. The CDR3 sequence is 14 residues long. V was clipped by 5 bases and J by 1 base; unmatched bases: 3. CDR3 nucleotides: TGTGCCAGCTCAACTAGCGGAGTCCAAGAGACCCAGTACTTC. Its protein is CASSTSGVQETQYF.

This chain joins TRBV9 and TRBJ2-5, with D perhaps matching TRBD2 (6 bases). V lost 0 bases, J lost 3 bases, and 6 bases lay in between. The germline CDR1 and CDR2 sequences are SGDLS and YYNGEE. This CDR3 spans 13 amino acids. CDR3 amino acids: CASSVGEEETQYF. Written as DNA, the CDR3 is TGTGCCAGCAGCGTAGGGGAGGAAGAGACCCAGTACTTC.

This chain links TRBV6-5 with TRBJ2-5; 13 nucleotides agree with TRBD2. Trimming took 6 bases from V and 4 from J; bases not matched to a gene: 5. Germline V CDR1 and CDR2: MNHEY, SVGAGI. The CDR3 is 15 residues long. CDR3: CASSRTSGSRETQYF. The CDR3 nucleotides read TGTGCCAGCAGCCGGACTAGCGGGAGTCGAGAGACCCAGTACTTC.

V is TRBV6-4 and J is TRBJ1-2; 8 bases line up with TRBD1. The CDR3 sequence is 13 residues long. Germline trimming cut 5 bases from V and 5 bases from J; bases unmatched to any gene: 4. Germline CDR1 is MRHNA and CDR2 is SNTAGT. The CDR3 spells CASSRTGMYGYTF. The CDR3, as DNA: TGTGCCAGCAGTCGGACAGGGATGTATGGCTACACCTTC.

The rearrangement uses TRBV5-1 and TRBJ1-2; 7 nucleotides align to TRBD1. V dropped 4 bases and J dropped 3; count of bases not matched to a gene: 9. CDR1 SGHRS and CDR2 YFSETQ come from the germline V gene. CDR3 size: 15 residues. The CDR3 nucleotides read TGCGCCAGCAGCCAAAGACAGGGCGCGGACTATGGCTACACCTTC. Its translation: CASSQRQGADYGYTF.

The chain recombines TRBV2 with TRBJ1-5; 7 bases match TRBD1. Germline CDR1 is SNHLY and CDR2 is FYNNEI. The CDR3 contains 14 residues. V lost 5 bases to trimming and J lost 4 bases; unmatched junction nucleotides: 5. CDR3 bases: TGTGCCAGCAGTACGGCAGGGGGAAATCAGCCCCAGCATTTT. Amino acids: CASSTAGGNQPQHF.